A selection of T cell receptor beta chains follows, all from one sample in a study of cytomegalovirus exposure and HLA in healthy donors. The assay was immunoSEQ multiplex PCR, and TCRdb's table has in-frame clones only and misses some. The sample has 70,000 or so clones; 94% are singletons. The sequencing sample was made of PBMCs. Receptors were obtained from a woman aged 18-29 years in good health and CMV-seropositive. Each CDR3 is given with its conserved first and last residue. Each record gives: V gene, CDR3 protein.

v_call: TRBV11-3
cdr3_aa: CASSRTGETDTQYF

v_call: TRBV30
cdr3_aa: CAWSAGRSNQPQHF

v_call: TRBV4-2
cdr3_aa: CASSQSRGQFF

v_call: TRBV11-2
cdr3_aa: CASSSWTGITDTQYF

v_call: TRBV2
cdr3_aa: CASSEGLFAEAFF

v_call: TRBV6-1
cdr3_aa: CASSGGQGHQPQHF

v_call: TRBV4-1
cdr3_aa: CASSQADRRNTEAFF

v_call: TRBV23-1
cdr3_aa: CASSPGQLDGYTF

v_call: TRBV27
cdr3_aa: CASSWGPGGNQPQHF

v_call: TRBV19
cdr3_aa: CASSILDTSNEKLFF

v_call: TRBV28
cdr3_aa: CATTATLGYTF

v_call: TRBV5-1
cdr3_aa: CASSLYTVYEQYF

v_call: TRBV5-6
cdr3_aa: CASSLTPGTETADTQYF

v_call: TRBV9
cdr3_aa: CASSVRAEDHQPQHF

v_call: TRBV5-6
cdr3_aa: CASSQTGSGNYGYTF

v_call: TRBV7-2
cdr3_aa: CASSYDLGLNEQFF

v_call: TRBV19
cdr3_aa: CASSAKLAAYSYNEQFF

v_call: TRBV5-1
cdr3_aa: CARKRDRDDEQYF

v_call: TRBV6-1
cdr3_aa: CASGESADTGELFF

v_call: TRBV2
cdr3_aa: CASSIQGLMEKLFF

v_call: TRBV11-2
cdr3_aa: CASSLTSRKPYEQYF

v_call: TRBV4-1
cdr3_aa: CASSQEGWGEETQYF

v_call: TRBV27
cdr3_aa: CASSLRGARDQPQHF

v_call: TRBV11-2
cdr3_aa: CASSASYEQYF

v_call: TRBV7-6
cdr3_aa: CASSLAEGVYNEQFF

v_call: TRBV4-2
cdr3_aa: CASSQDRAGGTDTQYF

v_call: TRBV5-1
cdr3_aa: CASSFGGRGSYNEQFF

v_call: TRBV7-6
cdr3_aa: CASSGRTLNRNQPQHF

v_call: TRBV10-3
cdr3_aa: CAIRERLEGGAYNEQFF

v_call: TRBV19
cdr3_aa: CASSIDRMNTEAFF

v_call: TRBV19
cdr3_aa: CASSAAGSQETQYF

v_call: TRBV30
cdr3_aa: CAWSGTLRGEQYF

v_call: TRBV27
cdr3_aa: CASMSGPGANVLTF

v_call: TRBV18
cdr3_aa: CASSPRQAQTYEQYF

v_call: TRBV27
cdr3_aa: CASKGERGEVNTEAFF

v_call: TRBV5-1
cdr3_aa: CASTPNVGQGQDEQFF

v_call: TRBV7-8
cdr3_aa: CASRPDRGGGYTF

v_call: TRBV7-8
cdr3_aa: CASSLEEGNQPQHF

v_call: TRBV5-1
cdr3_aa: CASSPENRGLDTQYF

v_call: TRBV29-1
cdr3_aa: CSVSGQYMNTEAFF

v_call: TRBV19
cdr3_aa: CASSETGISTDTQYF

v_call: TRBV7-2
cdr3_aa: CASSLEGGRLNQPQHF